Described below is a single TCR beta chain sequence and its context. The data derive from a study of blood T cell repertoires in COVID-19. Study-level background: COVID-19 samples, acute and convalescent, were from the United States, Italy and Spain. T cells, B-cell-depleted T cells, or PBMCs provided the cDNA or gDNA that served as material.

Per the authors' pipeline: Counts of nucleated cells, estimated from reference gene primer amplification, were obtained. Profiled with immunoSEQ multiplex PCR; TCRdb holds only in-frame clones, not every one. For V, J and clone size, that table is used; D and trimming come from the DNA. The data contain about 250,000 clones, over 70% of them singletons. The CDR3 totals 16 residues. The V segment lost 4 bases and the J segment 4 bases; nucleotides outside the gene matches: 10. Looked up from germline, CDR1 is SGHRS and CDR2 is YFSETQ. The genes are TRBV5-1 and TRBJ2-3; 9 bases are a match to TRBD2. The sample taken for sequencing was peripheral blood. The clonotype was recovered from a man older than 75 with acute or convalescent COVID-19. Here the CDR3 DNA reads TGCGCCAGCAGCCCCGCGGGGGGGCGAGGCCCAGATACGCAGTATTTT. The encoded protein is CASSPAGGRGPDTQYF. Combining the CDR3 with reference TRBV5-1 and TRBJ2-3 gives the whole variable domain KAGVTQTPRYLIKTRGQQVTLSCSPISGHRSVSWYQQTPGQGLQFLFEYFSETQRNKGNFPGRFSGRQFSNSRSEMNVSTLELGDSALYLCASSPAGGRGPDTQYFGPGTRLTVL.